The 3 T cell receptor beta chains in this list originate from one sample, sequenced in a study of early T cells in non-severe SARS-CoV-2 infection. TCRdb re-called the 5' RACE reads through MiXCR, storing one row per CDR3 protein. The table includes tens of thousands of distinct CDR3 sequences, more than 5% detected once. Sequencing was done on a sample of whole blood. The origin of the receptors is an adult who was a healthcare worker with PCR-confirmed SARS-CoV-2 infection or an uninfected control (not recorded which).

This clonotype turned up a few times. The gene calls are TRBV4-2 and TRBJ1-6, with D tentatively TRBD1 (6 bases). The CDR3 runs 16 residues. Germline values: CDR1 LGHNA, CDR2 YNFKEQ. V lost 4 bases and J 8 bases, leaving 18 bases between the germline ends. CDR3 residues: CASSRSTLEGDSPLHF. The CDR3 DNA sequence: TGTGCCAGCAGCCGTAGCACGCTCGAGGGGGATTCACCCCTCCACTTT.

This clonotype has a count of ten or more. The J gene is TRBJ1-2, the V gene TRBV4-3, with unresolved D. Trimming cost V 0 bases and J 5 bases, with 10 bases left between them. CDR1 is LGHNA and CDR2 is YSLEER in the germline V gene. The CDR3 has 14 amino acids. CDR3 DNA: TGCGCCAGCAGCCAAGAGGAGGGTTGGTATGGCTACACCTTC. Its protein product is CASSQEEGWYGYTF.

This chain links TRBV21-1 with TRBJ1-1. TRBV21-1 is an annotated pseudogene. This CDR3 has 13 residues. CDR3 DNA: TGTGCCAGCAGCAGGCGCAGGGAGGGAAAAGCTTTCTTT. Its translation is CASSRRREGKAFF.